One sample yielded the 22 T cell receptor beta chains listed below, sequenced in a study of Ad26.COV2.S vaccination and SARS-CoV-2 variants. The treatment was: around 19 received Ad26.COV2.S at low or high dose, single or two shots; 5 received placebo; per-sample allocation not given. Sampling was performed 63 days after the first vaccine or placebo injection. Here immunoSEQ multiplex PCR was the method, and the copy in TCRdb shows in-frame clones only, minus some. This sample has 320,000 or so clones; around 90% occur once, and the top ten carry around 5%. The sequencing used peripheral blood, collected in a trial of Ad26.COV2.S vaccine versus placebo. These TCRs come from a person aged 18-60 years who received the Ad26.COV2.S COVID-19 vaccine or a placebo.

This clone was observed a single time. The chain is built from TRBV6-5 and TRBJ2-1; 10 nucleotides line up with TRBD2. Germline V gives CDR1 MNHEY, CDR2 SVGAGI. There are 15 residues in the CDR3. V shed 2 bases, J shed 3 bases, and the junction held 1 base outside the gene matches. CDR3 coding DNA: TGTGCCAGCAGTTACACTAGCGGGGTCTACAATGAGCAGTTCTTC. Protein: CASSYTSGVYNEQFF.

The chain uses TRBV6-1 and TRBJ1-1; D possibly corresponds to TRBD1 (6 bases). This CDR3 region has 18 residues. Trimming shortened V by 6 bases and J by 1 base, and 24 bases separated the two germline ends. Germline CDR1 MNHNS, CDR2 SASEGT. The CDR3 region is CASRETGTGVVRNTEAFF. CDR3 nucleotide sequence: TGTGCCAGCAGGGAAACAGGGACTGGGGTTGTTAGGAACACTGAAGCTTTCTTT.

The rearrangement uses TRBV28 and TRBJ1-4, with a tentative D call TRBD1 (5 bases). Germline V lookup: CDR1 MDHEN, CDR2 SYDVKM. V dropped 4 bases and J dropped 5 bases, with 17 bases sitting between them. This CDR3 contains 16 residues. This chain's CDR3 is CASSYYPGPGNEKLFF. The CDR3 nucleotides are TGTGCCAGCAGTTATTACCCGGGACCGGGAAATGAAAAACTGTTTTTT.

The sample holds a few counts of this clone. This chain connects TRBV19 to TRBJ2-1; the D is unclear. Trimming removed 3 bases from V and 0 bases from J, with 9 bases in between. The CDR3 is 15 amino acids. Germline V gene data show CDR1 as LNHDA and CDR2 as SQIVND (reference sequence). In nucleotides, the CDR3 is TGTGCCAGTAGTATTATCGCCGCCTCCTACAATGAGCAGTTCTTC. It yields the protein CASSIIAASYNEQFF.

This clone was seen just once. The chain carries TRBV4-1 and TRBJ2-1; D unresolved. Germline CDR1 is MGHRA and CDR2 is YSYEKL. The length of the CDR3 is 16 residues. V lost 3 bases to trimming and J lost 0 bases, with 12 bases between them. The chain's CDR3 is CASSQPLRSSYNEQFF. CDR3 bases: TGCGCCAGCAGCCAGCCCTTGCGTAGCTCCTACAATGAGCAGTTCTTC.

This chain connects TRBV3-1 (or the pseudogene TRBV3-2) to TRBJ1-2; D may be TRBD1 (6 bases). The length of the CDR3 is 16 residues. Trimming took off 1 base at V and 0 bases at J, with 12 bases between the two ends. Germline V gene data show CDR1 as LGHDT and CDR2 as YNNKEL (reference sequence). CDR3 sequence: CASSQGGGPTNYGYTF. The DNA of the CDR3 is TGTGCCAGCAGCCAAGGCGGGGGCCCGACTAACTATGGCTACACCTTC.

This sequence joins TRBV12-5 and TRBJ2-5, with D maybe TRBD2 (5 bases). The V end was cut by 6 bases, the J end by 2 bases, with 19 bases between. The CDR3 spans 16 residues. CDR1 and CDR2 from the germline V gene are LGHNT and FRNRAP. CDR3 amino acids: CASGPQRTPGQETQYF. The CDR3 DNA is TGTGCTAGTGGGCCCCAGAGGACTCCGGGGCAAGAGACCCAGTACTTC. Full variable domain (missing parts from reference TRBV12-5 and TRBJ2-5): DARVTQTPRHKVTEMGQEVTMRCQPILGHNTVFWYRQTMMQGLELLAYFRNRAPLDDSGMPKDRFSAEMPDATLATLKIQPSEPRDSAVYFCASGPQRTPGQETQYFGPGTRLLVL.

The V gene is TRBV6-5, the J gene TRBJ1-4, with D perhaps TRBD1 (5 bases). V shed 8 bases and J shed 8 bases, with 18 bases lying between them. The CDR3 extends over 14 amino acids. Looked up from germline, CDR1 is MNHEY and CDR2 is SVGAGI. For the CDR3, the DNA is TGTGCCAGCTTGGTGGGACCCAGGCGGGAAAAACTGTTTTTT. Amino acid sequence: CASLVGPRREKLFF.

A single count supports this clone. Other DNA sequences in the sample encode the same CDR3. This chain connects TRBV7-6 to TRBJ2-3; TRBD2 aligns across 7 bases. CDR1 is SGHVS, CDR2 FNYEAQ, per germline. The CDR3 is 14 residues long. V was clipped by 5 bases and J by 5 bases; unmatched bases: 7. The CDR3 nucleotides are TGTGCCAGCAGCCTCGCGGGAGAGGGAGATACGCAGTATTTT. Translation: CASSLAGEGDTQYF.

The CDR3 protein is CASSENSGWDYTF. CDR3 DNA sequence: TGTGCCAGCAGCGAAAACTCAGGGTGGGACTACACCTTC. This chain links TRBV7-9 with TRBJ1-2, with a tentative D call TRBD1 (5 bases). CDR3 length: 13 residues. Germline lookup yields CDR1 SEHNR and CDR2 FQNEAQ (reference sequence). Trimming removed 5 bases at V and 10 bases at J, with 17 bases between.

This sequence joins TRBV9 and TRBJ2-1, with TRBD2 as a possible D gene (5 bases). The CDR3 has 16 amino acids. CDR1 is SGDLS and CDR2 is YYNGEE in the germline V gene. The ends were cut back, 3 bases at V and 0 bases at J, with 13 bases in the middle. The CDR3 DNA is TGTGCCAGCAGCGGCGGTTATGGGAGCTCCTACAATGAGCAGTTCTTC. This translates into CASSGGYGSSYNEQFF.

This chain joins TRBV6-5 and TRBJ1-1, with D perhaps TRBD1 (6 bases). Germline V gene sequence: CDR1 MNHEY, CDR2 SVGAGI. The length of the CDR3 is 13 residues. V lost 6 bases and J 3 bases, leaving 11 bases between the germline ends. CDR3 protein: CASRLGQYTEAFF. For the CDR3, the DNA is TGTGCCAGCAGGCTGGGACAATACACTGAAGCTTTCTTT.

The rearrangement links TRBV6-5 to TRBJ1-5; tentative D call: TRBD1 (6 bases). The germline CDR1 and CDR2 sequences are MNHEY and SVGAGI. The CDR3 is 15 amino acids. V was trimmed by 0 bases and J by 6 bases, leaving 12 bases between them. The CDR3 DNA reads TGTGCCAGCAGTTACTCGGGGGGCGCGGGTCAGCCCCAGCATTTT. Its protein product is CASSYSGGAGQPQHF.

The chain recombines TRBV15 with TRBJ2-3, with 8 bases fitting TRBD2. Looked up from germline, CDR1 is LNHNV and CDR2 is YYDKDF (reference sequence). The CDR3 consists of 15 residues. V was clipped by 3 bases and J by 4 bases; unmatched bases: 6. CDR3 protein: CATSSGGAFPDTQYF. For the CDR3, the DNA is TGTGCCACCAGCAGCGGGGGGGCCTTCCCAGATACGCAGTATTTT. The whole variable domain, filled in from reference TRBV15 and TRBJ2-3, reads DAMVIQNPRYQVTQFGKPVTLSCSQTLNHNVMYWYQQKSSQAPKLLFHYYDKDFNNEADTPDNFQSRRPNTSFCFLDIRSPGLGDTAMYLCATSSGGAFPDTQYFGPGTRLTVL.

The chain recombines TRBV18 with TRBJ2-4; 7 positions match TRBD1. This CDR3 has 14 residues. Germline loops: CDR1 KGHSH, CDR2 LQKENI. J was trimmed by 4 bases and V by 3 bases; bases with no gene match: 3. CDR3 in DNA: TGTGCCAGCTCACCCGACAGGGTAAAAAACATTCAGTACTTC. Protein sequence: CASSPDRVKNIQYF.

The CDR3 sequence is CSVRLGSSYEQYF. The CDR3 nucleotides read TGCAGCGTCAGGTTAGGGAGCTCCTACGAGCAGTACTTC. The rearrangement uses TRBV29-1 and TRBJ2-7, with D possibly matching TRBD2 (5 bases). Trimming cost V 6 bases and J 0 bases, with 12 bases left between them. This CDR3 is 13 amino acids long. Germline loops: CDR1 SQVTM, CDR2 ANQGSEA.

The chain combines TRBV18 with TRBJ1-1; D ambiguous. V lost 1 base and J lost 4, with 7 bases in between. Germline CDR1 and CDR2: KGHSH and LQKENI. CDR3 length equals 13 residues. DNA of the CDR3: TGTGCCAGCTCACCACAGGAGGGCACTGAAGCTTTCTTT. Amino acids: CASSPQEGTEAFF.

DNA of the CDR3: TGCGCCAGCAGCCAAGATAAGGGGGCGTCAAGCTCTGGAAACACCATATATTTT. The encoded protein is CASSQDKGASSSGNTIYF. The chain recombines TRBV4-1 with TRBJ1-3, with 7 bases that match TRBD1. V gave up 0 bases and J gave up 0 bases; unmatched junction bases: 8. This CDR3 contains 18 residues. Per the germline V gene, CDR1 is MGHRA and CDR2 is YSYEKL.

This clone appeared once. V gene TRBV7-9 combines with J gene TRBJ2-1, with D unresolved. The CDR3 runs 14 residues. The V gene's germline CDR1 is SEHNR and CDR2 FQNEAQ (reference sequence). Trimming stripped 3 bases from V and 7 bases from J, with 13 bases between. The CDR3 here is CASSFGRQGNEQFF. The CDR3 region has the DNA TGTGCCAGCAGCTTCGGTAGGCAAGGGAATGAGCAGTTCTTC. Looking up the rest from reference TRBV7-9 and TRBJ2-1 gives the full variable domain: DTGVSQNPRHKITKRGQNVTFRCDPISEHNRLYWYRQTLGQGPEFLTYFQNEAQLEKSRLLSDRFSAERPKGSFSTLEIQRTEQGDSAMYLCASSFGRQGNEQFFGPGTRLTVL.

V usage is TRBV27 and J usage is TRBJ1-1; weak D call: TRBD1 (6 bases). Germline V gene sequence: CDR1 MNHEY, CDR2 SMNVEV (reference sequence). This CDR3 spans 14 amino acids. V was shortened by 8 bases and J by 2 bases, with 15 bases between the two germline ends. The CDR3 bases are TGTGCCAGCTCGGGACGGGACACTAACACTGAAGCTTTCTTT. The encoded protein is CASSGRDTNTEAFF.

The rearrangement uses TRBV18 and TRBJ1-5, with D perhaps matching TRBD1 (6 bases). The CDR3 consists of 14 residues. V was trimmed by 6 bases and J by 4 bases, leaving 13 bases between them. In germline, CDR1 is KGHSH, CDR2 LQKENI. Here the CDR3 reads CASSSDRSNQPQHF. In DNA, the CDR3 is TGTGCCAGCTCGTCAGACAGGTCTAATCAGCCCCAGCATTTT.

This clone was seen just once. The genes are TRBV29-1 and TRBJ2-1, with D maybe TRBD2 (5 bases). Germline assignment: CDR1 SQVTM and CDR2 ANQGSEA. This CDR3 has 15 amino acids. V was clipped by 1 base and J by 1 base, with 11 bases between them. CDR3 in amino acids: CSVEVAGVSYNEQFF. The CDR3 DNA follows: TGCAGCGTTGAAGTGGCCGGGGTGTCCTACAATGAGCAGTTCTTC.